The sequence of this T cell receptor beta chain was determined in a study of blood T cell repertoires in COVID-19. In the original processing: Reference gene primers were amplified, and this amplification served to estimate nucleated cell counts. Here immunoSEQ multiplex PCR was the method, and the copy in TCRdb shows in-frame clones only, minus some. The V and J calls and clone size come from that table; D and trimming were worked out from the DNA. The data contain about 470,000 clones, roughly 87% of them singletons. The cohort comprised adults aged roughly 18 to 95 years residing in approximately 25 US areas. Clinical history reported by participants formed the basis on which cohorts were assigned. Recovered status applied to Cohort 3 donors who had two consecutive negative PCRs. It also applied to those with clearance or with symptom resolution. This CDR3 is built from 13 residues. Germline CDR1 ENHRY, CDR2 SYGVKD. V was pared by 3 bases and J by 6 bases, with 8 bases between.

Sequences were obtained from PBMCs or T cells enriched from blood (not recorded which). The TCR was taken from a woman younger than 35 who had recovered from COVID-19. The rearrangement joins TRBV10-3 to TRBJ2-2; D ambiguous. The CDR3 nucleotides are TGTGCCATCAGTGATAATATCTCCGGGGAGCTGTTTTTT. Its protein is CAISDNISGELFF.